The 14 T cell receptor beta chains given below trace back to one sample, sequenced in a study of CD8+ T cells in alopecia areata. After isolation, RNA underwent reverse transcription to generate cDNA as the sequencing template. Here immunoSEQ multiplex PCR was the method, and the copy in TCRdb shows in-frame clones only, minus some. The sample has fewer than 110,000 clones, 84% seen once. Treatment given: oral pan-JAK inhibitor, 5-10 mg twice daily. Sequenced material: CD8+ T cells sorted from blood, taken at week 24, from a patient treated with tofacitinib. All receptors derive from a human donor with alopecia areata.

The gene calls are TRBV9 and TRBJ1-1, with a possible D match to TRBD1 (6 bases). CDR3 size: 14 residues. Germline V gene lookup returns CDR1 SGDLS and CDR2 YYNGEE. V shed 1 base and J shed 5 bases, with 12 bases lying between them. The CDR3, as DNA: TGTGCCAGCAGCGTAATCGACCAGGGGACTGAAGCTTTCTTT. Amino acid sequence: CASSVIDQGTEAFF.

CDR3 nucleotides: TGTGCCAGCAGCAAAGAGGGGAGCGGGGCGCCGGAGACCCAGTACTTC. Amino acids: CASSKEGSGAPETQYF. This rearrangement joins TRBV7-2 to TRBJ2-5; 7 bases map to TRBD2. Germline values: CDR1 SGHTA, CDR2 FQGNSA. The length of the CDR3 is 16 residues. J was trimmed by 5 bases and V by 5 bases; bases with no gene match: 14.

The V and J genes are TRBV4-1 and TRBJ2-3; D not resolved. Germline V lookup: CDR1 MGHRA, CDR2 YSYEKL. The V and J ends lost 4 bases and 2 bases respectively, with 16 bases between them. The CDR3 has 16 amino acids. Written as DNA, the CDR3 is TGCGCCAGCAGCCGCGCCTCGGAGTCGCCCACAGATACGCAGTATTTT. Its translation is CASSRASESPTDTQYF.

The chain carries TRBV9 and TRBJ2-7, with 9 bases identical to TRBD1. J gave up 3 bases and V 3 bases, and 4 bases lay outside the gene matches. This CDR3 comprises 14 residues. From germline, CDR1 is SGDLS and CDR2 YYNGEE. CDR3 sequence: CASSAGQGNYEQYF. DNA of the CDR3: TGTGCCAGCAGCGCCGGACAGGGGAACTACGAGCAGTACTTC.

This chain joins TRBV30 and TRBJ2-7; the match to TRBD1 covers 7 bases. Germline CDR1 and CDR2: GTSNPN and SVGIG (reference sequence). The V gene end was trimmed by 1 base and the J gene end by 0 bases; junction bases not matched to a gene: 6. This CDR3 is 15 amino acids long. This CDR3 is CAWSATGSSSYEQYF. CDR3 nucleotides: TGTGCCTGGAGTGCGACAGGGTCGAGCTCCTACGAGCAGTACTTC.

This clone was counted between two and nine times. The chain carries TRBV27 and TRBJ2-7; 9 nucleotides match TRBD2. The CDR3 length is 16 residues. Germline V gene sequence: CDR1 MNHEY, CDR2 SMNVEV (reference sequence). The V segment lost 0 bases and the J segment 4 bases; nucleotides outside the gene matches: 7. CDR3 residues: CASSLSPSGATYEQYF. CDR3 in DNA: TGTGCCAGCAGTTTATCGCCTAGCGGGGCCACTTACGAGCAGTACTTC.

A few counts support this clone. This chain uses TRBV9 with TRBJ2-7; D may be TRBD1 or TRBD2 (5 bases each). V was clipped by 4 bases and J by 0 bases, with 11 bases between them. The CDR3 loop spans 14 amino acids. Germline CDR1 is SGDLS and CDR2 is YYNGEE. The CDR3 loop reads CASSTGDASYEQYF. Here the CDR3 DNA reads TGTGCCAGCAGCACTGGGGACGCCTCCTACGAGCAGTACTTC.

The CDR3 sequence is CASSPGQGSSYNEQFF. The CDR3 region has the DNA TGTGCCAGCAGCCCAGGACAGGGCAGCTCCTACAATGAGCAGTTCTTC. V is TRBV5-4 and J is TRBJ2-1, with 8 positions matching TRBD1. The ends lost 4 bases at V and 0 bases at J; junction bases unmatched: 6. CDR1 SGHNT and CDR2 YYREEE come from the germline V gene (reference sequence). CDR3 length: 16 residues.

DNA of the CDR3: TGTGCCAGCAGCGTAACTAGCGGGGGACTCTACGAGCAGTACTTC. Translation gives CASSVTSGGLYEQYF. The V call is TRBV9, the J call TRBJ2-7; 11 bases are a match to TRBD2. The CDR3 spans 15 residues. After removal of 1 base from V and 3 bases from J, the junction contained 3 bases not matched to a gene. Germline V gene data show CDR1 as SGDLS and CDR2 as YYNGEE.

The J gene is TRBJ2-1, the V gene TRBV6-1, with a tentative D call TRBD2 (5 bases). Trimming removed 7 bases from V and 10 bases from J, with 20 bases in between. Germline lookup yields CDR1 MNHNS and CDR2 SASEGT. The CDR3 runs to 14 residues. CDR3 residues: CASTPPGMGGEQFF. CDR3 nucleotide sequence: TGTGCCAGCACTCCACCCGGGATGGGCGGGGAGCAGTTCTTC.

The chain recombines TRBV9 with TRBJ1-3, with no clear D. Trimming removed 4 bases from V and 4 bases from J, with 15 bases in between. The CDR3 length is 15 residues. Germline values: CDR1 SGDLS, CDR2 YYNGEE. DNA for the CDR3: TGTGCCAGCAGCCCTCCACTCAGTCGAGGAAACACCATATATTTT. Translating gives CASSPPLSRGNTIYF.

The chain carries TRBV29-1 and TRBJ2-3; 8 bases line up with TRBD2. The CDR3 is 16 amino acids. In germline, CDR1 is SQVTM, CDR2 ANQGSEA. The V gene end was trimmed by 4 bases and the J gene end by 0 bases; junction bases not matched to a gene: 9. CDR3 in amino acids: CSVVSAGATSTDTQYF. DNA for the CDR3: TGCAGCGTTGTTTCAGCGGGGGCTACTAGCACAGATACGCAGTATTTT.

There are a few counts of this clone. The genes are TRBV14 and TRBJ1-1; D call uncertain. The CDR3 is made up of 13 amino acids. Germline V lookup: CDR1 SGHDN, CDR2 FVKESK. With 4 bases removed from V and 0 bases from J, the gap between germline ends came to 6 bases. The CDR3 DNA reads as TGTGCCAGCAGCCTGACTATGAACACTGAAGCTTTCTTT. It specifies CASSLTMNTEAFF.

The rearrangement joins TRBV7-9 to TRBJ2-2, with 13 bases matching TRBD2. Unmatched junction bases numbered 13, after V lost 4 bases and J lost 5 bases. The germline CDR1 and CDR2 sequences are SEHNR and FQNEAQ (reference sequence). The CDR3 runs 19 residues. Here the CDR3 DNA reads TGTGCCAGCAGCTCCTATACAGGGACTAGCGGGAATAGGACCGGGGAGCTGTTTTTT. It encodes CASSSYTGTSGNRTGELFF.